One and the same sample provided the 6 T cell receptor beta chains below, sequenced in a study of T cell responses to AZD1222 COVID-19 vaccine. The method was immunoSEQ multiplex PCR; TCRdb's version includes in-frame clones alone and lacks a portion of them. The profile shows about 120,000 clones, 88% of them singletons. Sample: peripheral blood, taken on day 0 of AZD1222 vaccination. Receptor source: an adult in good health.

This chain joins TRBV7-8 and TRBJ1-2; 10 positions agree with TRBD1. Losses at the gene ends were 5 bases for V and 9 bases for J; bases not matched to a gene: 6. The CDR3 runs 13 residues. Germline V lookup: CDR1 SGHVS, CDR2 FQNEAQ. In nucleotides, the CDR3 is TGTGCCAGCAGCACTTGGGACAGGGGACGCTACACCTTC. Protein product: CASSTWDRGRYTF.

This clone was counted between two and nine times. This chain connects TRBV27 to TRBJ2-1, with 7 bases that match TRBD2. The CDR3 contains 14 residues. V lost 8 bases, J lost 0 bases, and 4 bases stayed unmatched. Looked up from germline, CDR1 is MNHEY and CDR2 is SMNVEV (reference sequence). The CDR3 DNA is TGTGCCAGCTGGGGGGGAAGCTCCTACAATGAGCAGTTCTTC. As protein: CASWGGSSYNEQFF.

This clone is medium-sized by share. The chain is built from TRBV2 and TRBJ1-1, with D unclear. Looked up from germline, CDR1 is SNHLY and CDR2 is FYNNEI. The CDR3 spans 15 residues. Trimming took 3 bases from V and 4 from J, leaving 15 bases between them. As DNA, the CDR3 is TGTGCCAGCAGTGAGTGGTCGGTGGGGAGCACTGAAGCTTTCTTT. Its protein product is CASSEWSVGSTEAFF.

To note about this clone: Other DNA sequences of this sample code for an identical CDR3. The chain joins TRBV6-1 to TRBJ1-1, with TRBD1 matching 8 bases. This CDR3 is 14 amino acids long. V lost 1 base and J lost 5; bases outside the gene matches: 3. CDR1 is MNHNS, CDR2 SASEGT, per germline. The CDR3 here is CASSEDRGDTEAFF. CDR3 nucleotide sequence: TGTGCCAGCAGTGAAGACAGGGGGGATACTGAAGCTTTCTTT.

The chain uses TRBV7-9 and TRBJ1-1; 7 bases map to TRBD1. CDR1 is SEHNR and CDR2 is FQNEAQ in the germline V gene (reference sequence). Trimming removed 4 bases from V and 3 bases from J; junction bases left unmatched: 2. CDR3 size: 13 residues. For the CDR3, the DNA is TGTGCCAGCAGCTCCCAGGGGGACACTGAAGCTTTCTTT. It codes for CASSSQGDTEAFF.

This chain joins TRBV2 and TRBJ1-1; possibly TRBD1 for D (5 bases). Germline-derived CDR1 and CDR2 are SNHLY and FYNNEI. CDR3 length: 14 amino acids. V was pared by 5 bases and J by 5 bases, with 15 bases between. Here the CDR3 reads CASSFDSMGTEAFF. For the CDR3, the DNA is TGTGCCAGCAGTTTTGACAGTATGGGGACTGAAGCTTTCTTT.